These T cell receptor beta chains were read from a single sample in a study of early T cells in non-severe SARS-CoV-2 infection. TCRdb called the 5' RACE reads again in MiXCR, with one record for every CDR3 protein. Here the sample spans around 79,000 distinct CDR3 sequences, about 11% being singletons. The sequencing used whole blood, collected at baseline. The source is an adult who was a healthcare worker with PCR-confirmed SARS-CoV-2 infection or an uninfected control (not recorded which). Each CDR3 is given with its conserved first and last residue. A D gene is named only where the DNA matches it firmly. Expanded clones are given a class, and other clones once, few, many or no size at all.

J gene,CDR3 length,clone size,D gene,V gene,CDR3 DNA,CDR3 protein
TRBJ2-6,15,-,-,TRBV2,TGTGCCAGCAGTGAGCTCGGCTCTGGGGCCAACGTCCTGACTTTC,CASSELGSGANVLTF
TRBJ1-1,15,-,-,TRBV12-3/TRBV12-4,TGTGCCAGCAGTTTAACTCAGACACTGAACACTGAAGCTTTCTTT,CASSLTQTLNTEAFF
TRBJ1-3,14,-,-,TRBV29-1,TGCAGCGTTGAAGATTACAGCTCTGGAAACACCATATATTTT,CSVEDYSSGNTIYF
TRBJ1-1,13,many,-,TRBV7-8,TGTGCCACTTCACTAGGGTGGGGCGACGGAGCTTTCTTT,CATSLGWGDGAFF
TRBJ2-3,11,-,-,TRBV29-1,TGCAGCCCCCGATGGGGGGATACGCAGTATTTT,CSPRWGDTQYF
TRBJ2-7,15,few,TRBD1,TRBV27,TGTGCCAGCACCACAACAGGGGGCCTTAGGCACGAGCAGTACTTC,CASTTTGGLRHEQYF
TRBJ2-7,15,-,-,TRBV7-2,TGTGCCAGCAGCTCGTCCCCGACAGCGCCCTACGAGCAGTACTTC,CASSSSPTAPYEQYF
TRBJ1-6,14,-,-,TRBV3-1,TGTGCCAGCAGCCAAAGAGCTTATAATTCACCCCTCCACTTT,CASSQRAYNSPLHF
TRBJ2-5,13,many,-,TRBV5-1,TGCGCCAGCAGCTTGCTAGCCGAGGAGACCCAGTACTTC,CASSLLAEETQYF
TRBJ2-7,14,few,-,TRBV7-2,TGTGCCAGCAGCTTTCCCGGGACCCCCTACGAGCAGTACTTC,CASSFPGTPYEQYF
TRBJ1-3,15,-,-,TRBV7-3,TGTGCCAGCAGCCCAATTGGGGGAGTCGGAAACACCATATATTTT,CASSPIGGVGNTIYF
TRBJ1-4,15,few,TRBD1,TRBV12-3/TRBV12-4,TGTGCCAGCAGTTTAGACGGACAGGGGTATGAAAAACTGTTTTTT,CASSLDGQGYEKLFF
TRBJ2-1,12,few,TRBD1,TRBV3-1,TGTGCCAGCAGACAAGACAGGGTTGGAGAGTTCTTC,CASRQDRVGEFF
TRBJ2-1,14,-,-,TRBV7-2,TGTGCCAGCAGTATACAGGCGGCCTACAATGAGCAGTTCTTC,CASSIQAAYNEQFF
TRBJ2-7,14,few,-,TRBV30,TGTGCCTGTAGACACGACCTGCGGGGTTACGAGCAGTACTTC,CACRHDLRGYEQYF
TRBJ1-5,13,few,-,TRBV29-1,TGCAGCGTTTCGGGGCAGAGCAATCAGCCCCAGCATTTT,CSVSGQSNQPQHF
TRBJ1-2,14,few,-,TRBV4-1,TGCGCCAGCAGCCAAGCAGGGAGCAACTATGGCTACACCTTC,CASSQAGSNYGYTF
TRBJ1-4,14,-,-,TRBV12-3/TRBV12-4,TGTGCCAGCAGCACACAGGGTTTACGGGAAAAACTGTTTTTT,CASSTQGLREKLFF
TRBJ2-3,15,-,-,TRBV20-1,TGCAGTGCTAGAGATTTTCAAGGACAGACAGATACGCAGTATTTT,CSARDFQGQTDTQYF
TRBJ2-7,14,many,-,TRBV7-9,TGTGCCAGCAGCTTAGTAGGCCCAACTAGCGAGCAGTACTTC,CASSLVGPTSEQYF
TRBJ2-3,15,few,-,TRBV28,TGTGCCAGCAGTTTGTGGGCAGGGGGCACAGATACGCAGTATTTT,CASSLWAGGTDTQYF
TRBJ2-2,16,many,-,TRBV28,TGTGCCAGCAGTGACCTGGCTCCAGGGGACACCGGGGAGCTGTTTTTT,CASSDLAPGDTGELFF
TRBJ2-7,13,-,-,TRBV20-1,TGCAGTGCTAGTCTGGACATCCCCTACGAGCAGTACTTC,CSASLDIPYEQYF
TRBJ2-5,15,-,-,TRBV7-2,TGTGCCAGCAGCTCCCCCGGGTTTAAGTTTGAGACCCAGTACTTC,CASSSPGFKFETQYF
TRBJ2-7,16,few,TRBD2,TRBV7-6,TGTGCCAGCAGCTTAGGGGCGGGGGGAAAAACCTACGAGCAGTACTTC,CASSLGAGGKTYEQYF
TRBJ1-5,14,many,TRBD1,TRBV7-2,TGTGCCAGCAGCGCGGGACAGCCGAATCAGCCCCAGCATTTT,CASSAGQPNQPQHF
TRBJ1-5,14,-,-,TRBV2,TGTGCCAGCAATGAGCAAAATAGCAATCAGCCCCAGCATTTT,CASNEQNSNQPQHF
TRBJ1-2,12,-,-,TRBV29-1,TGCAGCGCCGGAAATCAGGGGAATGGCTACACCTTC,CSAGNQGNGYTF
TRBJ2-5,12,few,-,TRBV6-6,TGTGCCAGCATGGGGGGCCAAGAGACCCAGTACTTC,CASMGGQETQYF
TRBJ2-1,19,-,TRBD1,TRBV4-2,TGTGCCAGCAGCCAAGATCCGTGGCACGGGACAGCAACCTACAATGAGCAGTTCTTC,CASSQDPWHGTATYNEQFF
TRBJ2-3,12,many,-,TRBV14,TGTGCCAGCAGCCAAGACACAGATACGCAGTATTTT,CASSQDTDTQYF
TRBJ2-3,14,few,-,TRBV5-5,TGTGCCAGCAGCCCACCGGGGGCTCCAGATACGCAGTATTTT,CASSPPGAPDTQYF
TRBJ2-3,13,-,-,TRBV18,TGTGCCAGCTCACCACCTACCACAGATACGCAGTATTTT,CASSPPTTDTQYF
TRBJ2-1,16,-,-,TRBV10-3,TGTGCCATCAAGTCCCAGGGGTGGCCCGACACGAATGAGCAGTTCTTC,CAIKSQGWPDTNEQFF
TRBJ1-2,13,-,-,TRBV5-4,TGTGCCAGCAGCTTGTCGACTAACTATGGCTACACCTTC,CASSLSTNYGYTF
TRBJ2-1,15,once,TRBD2,TRBV10-3,TGTGCCATCAGTGAGTCCCGGACTAGCGGTGATGAGCAGTTCTTC,CAISESRTSGDEQFF
TRBJ1-5,14,few,-,TRBV19,TGTGCCAGTAGTATCCGGGGAGGCAATCAGCCCCAGCATTTT,CASSIRGGNQPQHF
TRBJ2-2,12,-,-,TRBV10-3,TGTGCCATCAGCCCGGGGCCGGGGGAGCTGTTTTTT,CAISPGPGELFF
TRBJ1-1,15,-,-,TRBV5-5,TGTGCCAGCAGCACCCACCTACCGAAGAACACTGAAGCTTTCTTT,CASSTHLPKNTEAFF
TRBJ1-4,15,few,-,TRBV25-1,TGTGCCAGCAGTGTTCCCCGGGGGCTAAATGAAAAACTGTTTTTT,CASSVPRGLNEKLFF
TRBJ2-7,13,many,-,TRBV27,TGTGCCAGCAGTTTAAGGCGAGACTACGAGCAGTACTTC,CASSLRRDYEQYF
TRBJ1-2,13,few,-,TRBV29-1,TGCAGCGCAACGGGGACTTCTAACTATGGCTACACCTTC,CSATGTSNYGYTF
TRBJ2-4,12,many,-,TRBV7-2,TGTGCCAGCCGTGGAACGGCGAACATTCAGTACTTC,CASRGTANIQYF
TRBJ1-5,15,-,-,TRBV20-1,TGCAGTGCAACCTTTGCAGGGACTAGCAATCAGCCCCAGCATTTT,CSATFAGTSNQPQHF
TRBJ1-2,17,-,-,TRBV18,TGTGCCAGCTCACCATCGGGGCAGTTTCCCCGACTTTATGGCTACACCTTC,CASSPSGQFPRLYGYTF
TRBJ1-6,14,few,-,TRBV6-1,TGTGCCAGCAGTGATCAGAAGGGTAATTCACCCCTCCACTTT,CASSDQKGNSPLHF
TRBJ2-7,13,few,-,TRBV7-2,TGTGCCAGCAGCCCAGGACCAACCTACGAGCAGTACTTC,CASSPGPTYEQYF
TRBJ2-7,15,many,TRBD2,TRBV4-1,TGCGCCAGCAGCCAGGGCCGGGGAGGGGTCTACGAGCAGTACTTC,CASSQGRGGVYEQYF
TRBJ2-1,16,many,TRBD2,TRBV5-1,TGCGCCAGCAGCTTGGCCCCCGGGGGGAATAACAATGAGCAGTTCTTC,CASSLAPGGNNNEQFF
TRBJ1-5,15,few,TRBD1,TRBV19,TGTGCCAGTAGTTCGGGACAGAGAGGCAATCAGCCCCAGCATTTT,CASSSGQRGNQPQHF
TRBJ2-7,14,many,-,TRBV6-5,TGTGCCAGCAGTTACTCGAGGGCAGCTTACGAGCAGTACTTC,CASSYSRAAYEQYF